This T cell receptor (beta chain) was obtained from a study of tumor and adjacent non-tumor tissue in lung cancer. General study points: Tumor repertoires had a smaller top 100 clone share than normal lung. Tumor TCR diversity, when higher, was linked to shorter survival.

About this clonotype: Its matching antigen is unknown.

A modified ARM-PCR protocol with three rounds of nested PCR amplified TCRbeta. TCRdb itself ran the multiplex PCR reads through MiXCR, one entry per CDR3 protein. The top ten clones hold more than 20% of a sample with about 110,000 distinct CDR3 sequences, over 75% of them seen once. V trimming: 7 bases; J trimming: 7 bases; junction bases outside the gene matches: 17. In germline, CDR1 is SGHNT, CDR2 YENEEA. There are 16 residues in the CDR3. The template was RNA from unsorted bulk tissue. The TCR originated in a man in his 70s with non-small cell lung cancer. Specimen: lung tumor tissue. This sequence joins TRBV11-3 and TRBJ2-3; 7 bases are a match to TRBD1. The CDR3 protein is CASNPRTGLLVNTQYF. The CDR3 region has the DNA TGTGCCAGCAACCCCCGGACAGGTCTTCTGGTAAATACGCAGTATTTT.